The source of this T cell receptor beta chain is a study of blood T cell repertoires in COVID-19. Under the authors' procedure: Counts of nucleated cells, estimated from reference gene primer amplification, were obtained. TCRdb keeps only in-frame clones here, not all; method: immunoSEQ multiplex PCR. V, J and clone size derive from that table, while D and trimming were established from the DNA sequence. The sample has under 200,000 clones; more than 65% are singletons. Germline V gives CDR1 MDHEN, CDR2 SYDVKM. V was pared by 5 bases and J by 11 bases, with 28 bases between. CDR3 length equals 17 residues.

The sequenced sample was PBMCs or T cells enriched from blood (not recorded which). This receptor was identified in a man between 50 and 59 years old who had recovered from COVID-19. V and J are TRBV28 and TRBJ1-5, with D tentatively TRBD1 (5 bases). The CDR3 sequence is CASSRGVRTPGAGSQHF. Written as DNA, the CDR3 is TGTGCCAGCAGTCGTGGTGTAAGGACACCGGGCGCAGGGTCCCAGCATTTT.